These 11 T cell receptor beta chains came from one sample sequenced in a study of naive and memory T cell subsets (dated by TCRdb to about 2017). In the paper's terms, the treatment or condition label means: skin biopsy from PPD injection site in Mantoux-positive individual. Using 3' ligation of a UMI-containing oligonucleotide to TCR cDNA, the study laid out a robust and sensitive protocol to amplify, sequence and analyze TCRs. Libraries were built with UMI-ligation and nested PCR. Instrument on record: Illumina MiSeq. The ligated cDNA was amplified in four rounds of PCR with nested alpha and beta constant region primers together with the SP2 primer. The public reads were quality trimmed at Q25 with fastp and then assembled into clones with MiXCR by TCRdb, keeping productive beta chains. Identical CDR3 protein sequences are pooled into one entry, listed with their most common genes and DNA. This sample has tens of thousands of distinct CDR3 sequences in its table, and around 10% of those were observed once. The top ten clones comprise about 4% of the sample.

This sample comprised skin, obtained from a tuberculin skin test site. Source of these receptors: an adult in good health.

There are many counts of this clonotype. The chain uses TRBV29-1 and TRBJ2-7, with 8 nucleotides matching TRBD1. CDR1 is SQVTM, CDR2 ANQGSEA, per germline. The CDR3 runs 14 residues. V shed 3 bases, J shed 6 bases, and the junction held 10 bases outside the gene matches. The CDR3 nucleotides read TGCAGCGTTGACACATCCACAGGGGGTGGCGAGCAGTACTTC. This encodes CSVDTSTGGGEQYF.

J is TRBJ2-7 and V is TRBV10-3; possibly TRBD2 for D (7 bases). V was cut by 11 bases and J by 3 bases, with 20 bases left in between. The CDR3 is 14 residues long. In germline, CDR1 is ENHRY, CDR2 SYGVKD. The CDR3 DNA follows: TGTGCCTCAAGCGGGGCAGGGGCCGTCTACGAGCAGTACTTC. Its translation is CASSGAGAVYEQYF.

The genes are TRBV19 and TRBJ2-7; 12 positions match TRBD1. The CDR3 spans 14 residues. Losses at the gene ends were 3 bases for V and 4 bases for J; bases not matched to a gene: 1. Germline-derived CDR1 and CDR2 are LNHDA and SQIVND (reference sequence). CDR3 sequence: CASSMGQGAYEQYF. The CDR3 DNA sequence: TGTGCCAGTAGTATGGGACAGGGGGCGTACGAGCAGTACTTC.

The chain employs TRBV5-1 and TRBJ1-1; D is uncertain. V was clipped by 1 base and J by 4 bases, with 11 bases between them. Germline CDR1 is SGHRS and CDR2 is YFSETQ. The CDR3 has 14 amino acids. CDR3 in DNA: TGCGCCAGCAGCTTGTTAGGAACCCGCACTGAAGCTTTCTTT. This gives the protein CASSLLGTRTEAFF.

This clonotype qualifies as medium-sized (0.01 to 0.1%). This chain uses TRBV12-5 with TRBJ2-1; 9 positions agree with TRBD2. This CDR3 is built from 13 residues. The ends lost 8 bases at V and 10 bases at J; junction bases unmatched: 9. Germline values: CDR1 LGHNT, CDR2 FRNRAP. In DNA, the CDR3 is TGTGCTAGTAGTAGCGGGAGCATCATGGAGCAGTTCTTC. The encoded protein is CASSSGSIMEQFF.

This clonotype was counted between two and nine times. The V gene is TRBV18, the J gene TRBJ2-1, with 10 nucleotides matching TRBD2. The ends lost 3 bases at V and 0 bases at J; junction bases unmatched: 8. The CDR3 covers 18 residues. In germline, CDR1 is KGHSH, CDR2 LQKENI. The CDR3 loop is CASSPLSLAGASYNEQFF. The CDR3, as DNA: TGTGCCAGCTCACCGCTAAGCCTAGCGGGAGCCTCCTACAATGAGCAGTTCTTC.

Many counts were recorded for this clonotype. For the CDR3, the DNA is TGTGCCAGCACCGAGGAGTCCACAGATACGCAGTATTTT. It specifies CASTEESTDTQYF. The chain carries TRBV12-3 or TRBV12-4 and TRBJ2-3; the D is unclear. V lost 7 bases and J 2 bases, leaving 10 bases between the germline ends. The CDR3 totals 13 residues.

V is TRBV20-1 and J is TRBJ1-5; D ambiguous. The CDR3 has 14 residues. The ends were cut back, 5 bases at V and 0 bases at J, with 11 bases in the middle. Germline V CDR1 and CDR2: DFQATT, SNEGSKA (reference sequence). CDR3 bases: TGCAGTGCTGAACAGCGAGATAGCAATCAGCCCCAGCATTTT. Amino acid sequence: CSAEQRDSNQPQHF.

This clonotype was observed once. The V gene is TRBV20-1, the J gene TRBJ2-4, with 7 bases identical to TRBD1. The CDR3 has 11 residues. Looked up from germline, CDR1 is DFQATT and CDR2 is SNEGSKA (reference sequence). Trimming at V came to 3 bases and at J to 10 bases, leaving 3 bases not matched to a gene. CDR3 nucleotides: TGCAGTGCTAGCGGACAGGATATTCAGTACTTC. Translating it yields CSASGQDIQYF.

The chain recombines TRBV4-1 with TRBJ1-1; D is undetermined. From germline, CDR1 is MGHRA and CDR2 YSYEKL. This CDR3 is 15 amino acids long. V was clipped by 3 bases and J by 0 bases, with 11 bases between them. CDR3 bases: TGCGCCAGCAGCCACCCGGACGGCTTGAACACTGAAGCTTTCTTT. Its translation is CASSHPDGLNTEAFF.

In nucleotides, the CDR3 is TGTGCCAGCAGTCCTTATTGGACAGCGCACTCCTACAATGAGCAGTTCTTC. Translated, it gives CASSPYWTAHSYNEQFF. The genes are TRBV28 and TRBJ2-1; a weak D match, TRBD1 (6 bases). V was trimmed by 5 bases and J by 0 bases, leaving 17 bases between them. The CDR3 length is 17 residues. Germline values: CDR1 MDHEN, CDR2 SYDVKM.